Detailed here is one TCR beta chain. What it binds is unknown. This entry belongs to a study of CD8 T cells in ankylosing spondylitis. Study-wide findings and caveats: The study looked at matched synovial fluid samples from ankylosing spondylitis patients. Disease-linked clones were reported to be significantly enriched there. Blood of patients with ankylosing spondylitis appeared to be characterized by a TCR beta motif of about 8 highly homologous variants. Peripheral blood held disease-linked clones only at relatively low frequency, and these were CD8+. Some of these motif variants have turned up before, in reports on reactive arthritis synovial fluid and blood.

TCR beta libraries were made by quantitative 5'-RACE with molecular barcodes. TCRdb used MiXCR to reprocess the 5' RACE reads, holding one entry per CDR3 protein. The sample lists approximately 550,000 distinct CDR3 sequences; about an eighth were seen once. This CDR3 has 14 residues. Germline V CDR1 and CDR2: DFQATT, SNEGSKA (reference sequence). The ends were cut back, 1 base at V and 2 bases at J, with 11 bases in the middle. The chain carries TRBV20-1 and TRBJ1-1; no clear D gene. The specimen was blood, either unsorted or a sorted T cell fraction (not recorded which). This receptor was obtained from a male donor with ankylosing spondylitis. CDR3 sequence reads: CSARVIGRNTEAFF. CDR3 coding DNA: TGCAGTGCTAGAGTGATCGGACGTAACACTGAAGCTTTCTTT.